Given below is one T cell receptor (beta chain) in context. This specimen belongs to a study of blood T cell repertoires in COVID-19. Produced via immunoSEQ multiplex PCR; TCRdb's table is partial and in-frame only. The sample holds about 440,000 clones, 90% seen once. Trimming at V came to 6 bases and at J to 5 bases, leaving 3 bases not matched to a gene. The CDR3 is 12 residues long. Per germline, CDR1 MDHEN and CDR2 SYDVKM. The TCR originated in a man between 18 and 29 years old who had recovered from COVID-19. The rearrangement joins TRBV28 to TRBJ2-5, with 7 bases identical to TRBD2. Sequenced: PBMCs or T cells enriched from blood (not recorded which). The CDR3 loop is CASRLAAETQYF. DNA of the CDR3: TGTGCCAGCAGGCTAGCGGCGGAGACCCAGTACTTC.